The sequence of this T cell receptor beta chain was determined in a study of T cells after yellow fever vaccination. Study conclusions and caveats: By day 5 rather than day 15, the secondary response had peaked, though it was weaker. Most primary-vaccination clones reappeared after the booster (more than 95% CD4, about 90% CD8). From the bulk population, abundant clonotypes could contaminate and appear within FACS-sorted repertoires.

TCR cDNA, made by 5'RACE template switching, carried an added universal primer site and UMIs. TCRdb reprocessed the 5' RACE reads with MiXCR, giving one entry per CDR3 protein. The sample carries some 250,000 distinct CDR3 sequences, 6.9% recorded once. With 10 bases removed from V and 5 bases from J, the gap between germline ends came to 18 bases. This CDR3 is 13 amino acids long. CDR1 is SGHRS and CDR2 is YFSETQ in the germline V gene. Comments on this clonotype: Its antigen is unidentified.

Specimen: CD4+ T cells sorted from PBMCs, collected 15 days after the yellow fever booster vaccination. The TCR sequence derives from a man aged 25 to 40 who received the YFV17D yellow fever vaccine. This chain joins TRBV5-1 and TRBJ2-5; TRBD1 is a possible D gene (6 bases). CDR3 protein: CAGRGEGQETQYF. As DNA, the CDR3 is TGCGCCGGACGGGGCGAAGGACAGGAGACCCAGTACTTC.